Presented here are 19 T cell receptor beta chains from one specimen sequenced in a study of glioma-infiltrating T cells. TCR alpha and beta CDR3 regions were amplified from RNA using iRepertoire nested multiplex PCR. TCRdb reanalysed the multiplex PCR reads using MiXCR and keeps one entry per CDR3 protein. This table has about 380,000 distinct CDR3 sequences, 41% appearing once. The sample consisted of glioma tissue, nonneoplastic brain tissue, or PBMCs (not recorded which). The receptors were sampled from a human donor with low-grade glioma or glioblastoma, undergoing nonglioma brain surgery, or in good health (not recorded which).

On this clonotype: This may be a read error, as it is one base from a much larger clone. The rearrangement links TRBV20-1 to TRBJ2-7; weak D call: TRBD1 (5 bases). Germline CDR1 is DFQATT and CDR2 is SNEGSKA (reference sequence). This CDR3 contains 13 residues. CDR3 loop: CGARVGHSYEQYF. CDR3 in DNA: TGCGGTGCTAGGGTCGGACACTCCTACGAGCAGTACTTC.

This clonotype appeared many times. The J gene is TRBJ2-7, the V gene TRBV27, with D perhaps matching TRBD1 (6 bases). The CDR3 has 15 amino acids. The germline gives CDR1 MNHEY, CDR2 SMNVEV (reference sequence). The V gene lost 1 base and the J gene lost 2 bases, with 12 bases spanning the gap. CDR3 sequence reads: CASSLWGTKPYEQYF. CDR3 coding DNA: TGTGCCAGCAGTTTATGGGGGACAAAACCCTACGAGCAGTACTTC.

V and J are TRBV11-2 and TRBJ2-1, with 13 bases that match TRBD2. V was clipped by 3 bases and J by 9 bases; unmatched bases: 5. The V gene's germline CDR1 is SGHAT and CDR2 FQNNGV. This CDR3 is 15 amino acids long. The CDR3 coding sequence is TGTGCCAGCAGCTTGGGACTAGCGGGAAAGGTTGAGCAGTTCTTC. Translation: CASSLGLAGKVEQFF.

Turning to this clonotype: It is likely a read error, because the conserved phenylalanine at the end of the CDR3 is missing. J is TRBJ2-7 and V is TRBV2; a weak D match, TRBD1 (5 bases). With 6 bases removed from V and 7 bases from J, the gap between germline ends came to 10 bases. The CDR3 consists of 11 residues. Germline CDR1 and CDR2: SNHLY and FYNNEI. The CDR3 DNA follows: TGTGCCAGCAGAGGTTCAGGGGAGCAGTACCTC. It specifies CASRGSGEQYL.

The rearrangement links TRBV30 to TRBJ1-5; D is perhaps TRBD1 (5 bases). The CDR3 is made up of 15 amino acids. Trimming stripped 3 bases from V and 6 bases from J, with 18 bases between. Germline assignment: CDR1 GTSNPN and CDR2 SVGIG (reference sequence). For the CDR3, the DNA is TGTGCCTGGAGGGGGACCCAGAGGATTGGTCAGCCCCAGCATTTT. It is translated as CAWRGTQRIGQPQHF.

This clonotype has a handful of counts. The chain recombines TRBV4-1 with TRBJ2-2; D is unresolved. The CDR3 is made up of 18 amino acids. Germline CDR1 reads MGHRA; CDR2 reads YSYEKL. The V end lost 0 bases, the J end lost 0 bases, and 14 bases lay between the germline ends. The CDR3 DNA is TGCGCCAGCAGCCAAGAAGGCCGCTTCCATACGAACACCGGGGAGCTGTTTTTT. Translating it yields CASSQEGRFHTNTGELFF.

This clonotype was counted between two and nine times. V and J are TRBV15 and TRBJ2-2, with 9 bases identical to TRBD1. The germline gives CDR1 LNHNV, CDR2 YYDKDF (reference sequence). This CDR3 is built from 15 residues. Trimming at V came to 0 bases and at J to 6 bases, leaving 2 bases not matched to a gene. CDR3: CATSRDTGGPGELFF. The CDR3 DNA reads TGTGCCACCAGCAGAGATACAGGGGGCCCCGGGGAGCTGTTTTTT. Supplemented by reference TRBV15 and TRBJ2-2, the full variable domain reads DAMVIQNPRYQVTQFGKPVTLSCSQTLNHNVMYWYQQKSSQAPKLLFHYYDKDFNNEADTPDNFQSRRPNTSFCFLDIRSPGLGDTAMYLCATSRDTGGPGELFFGEGSRLTVL.

With regard to this clonotype: Since a much larger clone is just one base distant, this may be a read error. This chain uses TRBV20-1 with TRBJ2-7; D possibly corresponds to TRBD2 (5 bases). Germline-derived CDR1 and CDR2 are DFQATT and SNEGSKA (reference sequence). This CDR3 has 11 residues. This chain's CDR3 is CSSSYTYEQYF. For the CDR3, the DNA is TGCAGTTCTAGCTATACCTACGAGCAGTACTTC.

This clonotype was counted between two and nine times. The chain joins TRBV7-3 to TRBJ2-7, with D hard to call. Germline CDR1 and CDR2: SGHTA and FQGTGA. Deletions cut 2 bases from V and 0 bases from J, with 8 bases between. This CDR3 has 14 amino acids. In DNA, the CDR3 is TGTGCCAGCAGCTTACAAGCTAACTCCTACGAGCAGTACTTC. It specifies CASSLQANSYEQYF.

This clonotype was seen at least ten times. The genes are TRBV27 and TRBJ1-1, with 9 bases identical to TRBD1. The CDR3 loop spans 20 amino acids. Germline V CDR1 and CDR2: MNHEY, SMNVEV (reference sequence). Trimming cost V 0 bases and J 0 bases; bases outside gene matches: 14. CDR3 sequence: CASSLSASGTGNIMNTEAFF. The CDR3 DNA is TGTGCCAGCAGTTTATCCGCTTCCGGGACAGGGAACATAATGAACACTGAAGCTTTCTTT.

This clonotype was counted at least ten times. V usage is TRBV27 and J usage is TRBJ1-1, with D possibly matching TRBD1 (6 bases). V dropped 6 bases and J dropped 1 base, with 9 bases sitting between them. The germline V gene has CDR1 MNHEY and CDR2 SMNVEV (reference sequence). This CDR3 spans 13 amino acids. CDR3 DNA: TGTGCCAGCAGCACAGGGTCGAACACTGAAGCTTTCTTT. It codes for CASSTGSNTEAFF.

A word on this clonotype: One junction end disagrees with the germline gene, perhaps due to a read error. The rearrangement uses TRBV28 and TRBJ1-6, with D possibly matching TRBD1 (5 bases). Germline-derived CDR1 and CDR2 are MDHEN and SYDVKM. This CDR3 has 13 amino acids. The CDR3 here is CASSLDRGSRLHF. The CDR3 region has the DNA TGTGCTAGCAGTTTAGACAGAGGTTCACGCCTCCACTTT.

This clonotype was seen repeatedly, ten times or more. The chain links TRBV28 to TRBJ2-1; tentative D call: TRBD2 (6 bases). Per the germline V gene, CDR1 is MDHEN and CDR2 is SYDVKM. The germline V and J ends were trimmed by 4 bases and 3 bases, with 13 bases remaining between them. The CDR3 spans 15 residues. CDR3 protein: CASSSTGSGYNEQFF. The CDR3, as DNA: TGTGCCAGCAGTTCCACCGGGAGCGGCTACAATGAGCAGTTCTTC.

For this clonotype: A single base separates this from a much larger clone, so it may be a read error. The chain links TRBV20-1 to TRBJ2-1; D is possibly TRBD2 (6 bases). Trimming cost V 8 bases and J 2 bases, with 16 bases left between them. The CDR3 sequence is 14 residues long. The V gene's germline CDR1 is DFQATT and CDR2 SNEGSKA (reference sequence). CDR3 DNA sequence: TGCAGTTCCCACGGCCTAGCGACCTACAATGAGCAGTTCTTC. It is translated as CSSHGLATYNEQFF.

This clonotype was counted a few times. The chain is built from TRBV29-1 and TRBJ1-2; D not resolved. The germline V and J ends were trimmed by 5 bases and 2 bases, with 6 bases remaining between them. Germline V CDR1 and CDR2: SQVTM, ANQGSEA. The CDR3 contains 11 residues. For the CDR3, the DNA is TGCAGCGTTATCACCAACTATGGCTACACCTTC. Amino acids: CSVITNYGYTF.

This clonotype was detected many times. The chain uses TRBV6-2 or TRBV6-3 and TRBJ1-2, with D possibly being TRBD1 (6 bases). The V end lost 2 bases, the J end lost 4 bases, and 11 bases lay between the germline ends. Germline CDR1 is MNHEY and CDR2 is SVGEGT. The CDR3 runs to 14 residues. As DNA, the CDR3 is TGTGCCAGCAGTTACCTGGGGGCGGCCTATGGCTACACCTTC. Its translation: CASSYLGAAYGYTF.

The chain links TRBV20-1 to TRBJ2-1; D remains ambiguous. CDR1 is DFQATT, CDR2 SNEGSKA, per germline (reference sequence). Trimming took off 6 bases at V and 8 bases at J, with 17 bases between the two ends. There are 13 residues in the CDR3. CDR3 nucleotide sequence: TGCAGTGCCATCAAGGGATCGCGCGATGAGCAGTTCTTC. This encodes CSAIKGSRDEQFF.

Only a few counts were recorded for this clonotype. The chain links TRBV28 to TRBJ2-5; the match to TRBD1 covers 7 bases. Trimming removed 7 bases from V and 5 bases from J; junction bases left unmatched: 13. The CDR3 contains 15 residues. In germline, CDR1 is MDHEN, CDR2 SYDVKM. DNA for the CDR3: TGTGCCAGCAACGTGGGACAGAACGGCGGGGAGACCCAGTACTTC. Protein product: CASNVGQNGGETQYF.

This clonotype occurred many times. The V and J genes are TRBV25-1 and TRBJ2-1; 14 positions agree with TRBD2. The V and J ends lost 6 bases and 2 bases, in that order; junction bases with no gene match: 3. Germline V gives CDR1 MGHDK, CDR2 SYGVNS. CDR3 length: 16 amino acids. The CDR3 DNA is TGTGCCAGCAGCGGGACTAGCGGGAGACCCTACAATGAGCAGTTCTTC. This translates into CASSGTSGRPYNEQFF.